Here is one T cell receptor beta chain with its context. The sample is drawn from a study of blood T cell repertoires in COVID-19. Study-wide background: The United States, Italy and Spain provided the acute and convalescent COVID-19 samples. Nucleic acid was either cDNA or gDNA, and it came from T cells, B-cell-depleted T cells, or PBMCs.

During active infection, Seattle patients enrolled and were then monitored through disease. Trimming took off 6 bases at V and 3 bases at J, with 11 bases between the two ends. CDR3 length: 13 amino acids. Germline CDR1 KGHSH, CDR2 LQKENI. How the authors handled the data: Quantification of nucleated cells was approximated via reference gene primer amplification. TCRdb's copy holds only in-frame clones and misses some; the assay was immunoSEQ multiplex PCR. The V and J calls and clone size were taken over from that table, and D and trimming were inferred from the DNA. The sample has about 400,000 clones; 86% are singletons.

The TCR sequence derives from a woman aged 55-69 years with COVID-19, enrolled during active disease. The chain recombines TRBV18 with TRBJ2-5, with no clear D. The sequenced material came from peripheral blood. The CDR3 loop is CASSLESKETQYF. The CDR3 DNA is TGTGCCAGCTCGCTAGAAAGTAAAGAGACCCAGTACTTC.